The sequence of this T cell receptor beta chain was determined in a study of molecular identifiers for immune sequencing clone quantification. Overall study: The replicate experiment used RNA from around 20,000 or 99,000 naive CD8 cells. This RNA was split into five aliquots, and four of them were sequenced.

In this sample, this clonotype turned up many times. A single record per CDR3 protein comes from TCRdb applying MiXCR to the PCR reads. The sample lists more than 450,000 distinct CDR3 sequences; about a fifth were seen once. Naive CD8 libraries were made from around 18,000 to 910,000 sorted cells, and they used 10%, 30% or 50% RNA. V was clipped by 5 bases and J by 3 bases; unmatched bases: 11. The CDR3 loop spans 16 amino acids. Germline V gene data show CDR1 as LNHNV and CDR2 as YYDKDF (reference sequence). The TCR comes from a human donor in good health. Some libraries in this study had Jurkat cell RNA spiked in. Sequencing was carried out using naive CD8+ T cells from blood, with Jurkat cell RNA spiked in. Noted subset: FACS-sorted CD8+CD4-CCR7+CD45RA+ naive T cells. The chain has TRBV15 and TRBJ2-7; 9 nucleotides agree with TRBD2. CDR3 amino acids: CATSSASGVLNYEQYF. In DNA, the CDR3 is TGTGCCACCAGCTCGGCTAGCGGGGTACTAAACTACGAGCAGTACTTC.